The next 13 T cell receptor beta chains were all read from a single sample in a study of T cell repertoires in ileal Crohn's disease. Produced via immunoSEQ multiplex PCR; TCRdb's table is partial and in-frame only. The sample comprises about 17,000 clones, about 55% of which are singletons, and less than 7.5% rests with the top ten. Sample: ileal tissue. The receptors come from an adult with Crohn's disease.

The chain uses TRBV19 and TRBJ1-2, with 8 bases fitting TRBD1. After removal of 5 bases from V and 6 bases from J, the junction contained 14 bases not matched to a gene. The CDR3 loop spans 16 amino acids. Germline CDR1 reads LNHDA; CDR2 reads SQIVND (reference sequence). The chain's CDR3 is CASSVSGTGGLDGYTF. In DNA form, the CDR3 reads TGTGCCAGTAGTGTATCCGGGACAGGAGGTCTTGATGGCTACACCTTC.

This chain connects TRBV6-5 to TRBJ2-7; possible D gene TRBD1, 6 bases. The CDR3 loop spans 13 amino acids. Trimming removed 2 bases from V and 2 bases from J, with 7 bases in between. Germline V gives CDR1 MNHEY, CDR2 SVGAGI. The CDR3 DNA sequence: TGTGCCAGCAGTTACGAGGGGGCCTACGAGCAGTACTTC. Amino acid sequence: CASSYEGAYEQYF.

The V gene is TRBV4-2, the J gene TRBJ2-1; 9 positions agree with TRBD2. Germline assignment: CDR1 LGHNA and CDR2 YNFKEQ. The V segment lost 5 bases and the J segment 4 bases; nucleotides outside the gene matches: 15. This CDR3 comprises 18 residues. CDR3 residues: CASSTRDGSGSGYNEQFF. In DNA, the CDR3 is TGTGCCAGCAGCACCCGGGACGGTAGCGGGAGTGGGTACAATGAGCAGTTCTTC.

About this clone itself: A read error may account for a junction end that differs from germline. In the same sample, other DNA sequences code for this CDR3. The rearrangement joins TRBV18 to TRBJ1-1; TRBD1 matches at 7 bases. CDR3 length: 13 amino acids. Germline V CDR1 and CDR2: KGHSH, LQKENI. CDR3 in amino acids: CASSPQGETEAFF. DNA for the CDR3: TGTGCCAGCTCTCCTCAGGGGGAGACTGAGGCTTTCTTT.

This chain connects TRBV4-1 to TRBJ2-5; D is perhaps TRBD2 (5 bases). Germline V CDR1 and CDR2: MGHRA, YSYEKL. V shed 0 bases and J shed 2 bases, with 13 bases lying between them. CDR3 length equals 16 residues. The CDR3 nucleotides are TGCGCCAGCAGCCAAGACTCACTGGGCGGGCAAGAGACCCAGTACTTC. It codes for CASSQDSLGGQETQYF.

V is TRBV9 and J is TRBJ2-1; TRBD1 aligns across 7 bases. Germline assignment: CDR1 SGDLS and CDR2 YYNGEE. The junction had 7 bases not matched to a gene; V was cut back by 4 bases and J by 6 bases. CDR3 length: 14 residues. The DNA of the CDR3 is TGTGCCAGCAGCAAAGGGGACAGCAGCAATGAGCAGTTCTTC. Translation gives CASSKGDSSNEQFF. The whole variable domain, filled in from reference TRBV9 and TRBJ2-1, reads DSGVTQTPKHLITATGQRVTLRCSPRSGDLSVYWYQQSLDQGLQFLIQYYNGEERAKGNILERFSAQQFPDLHSELNLSSLELGDSALYFCASSKGDSSNEQFFGPGTRLTVL.

The chain couples TRBV30 to TRBJ1-4; a possible D gene is TRBD1 (5 bases). The CDR3 consists of 14 residues. Germline assignment: CDR1 GTSNPN and CDR2 SVGIG (reference sequence). V was trimmed by 2 bases and J by 4 bases, leaving 11 bases between them. CDR3 protein: CAWSRGWGNEKLFF. The CDR3 nucleotides read TGTGCCTGGAGTCGGGGGTGGGGTAATGAAAAACTGTTTTTT.

The V gene is TRBV7-9, the J gene TRBJ1-1; D is unresolved. The germline V and J ends were trimmed by 4 bases and 10 bases, with 16 bases remaining between them. The CDR3 has 13 amino acids. In germline, CDR1 is SEHNR, CDR2 FQNEAQ (reference sequence). CDR3 protein: CASSSVPQPGAFF. CDR3 bases: TGTGCCAGCAGCTCGGTCCCGCAACCAGGAGCTTTCTTT.

The genes are TRBV5-6 and TRBJ2-1, with TRBD2 as a possible D gene (6 bases). The CDR3 loop spans 15 amino acids. Germline-derived CDR1 and CDR2 are SGHDT and YYEEEE. Trimming cost V 2 bases and J 0 bases, with 9 bases left between them. The CDR3 sequence is CASSLGGSSYNEQFF. CDR3 DNA sequence: TGTGCCAGCAGCTTAGGAGGGAGCTCCTACAATGAGCAGTTCTTC. The whole variable domain, remainder taken from reference TRBV5-6 and TRBJ2-1, is DAGVTQSPTHLIKTRGQQVTLRCSPKSGHDTVSWYQQALGQGPQFIFQYYEEEERQRGNFPDRFSGHQFPNYSSELNVNALLLGDSALYLCASSLGGSSYNEQFFGPGTRLTVL.

This chain links TRBV19 with TRBJ2-6; perhaps TRBD2 as D (6 bases). From germline, CDR1 is LNHDA and CDR2 SQIVND (reference sequence). This CDR3 is built from 18 residues. Trimming removed 7 bases at V and 0 bases at J, with 19 bases between. As DNA, the CDR3 is TGTGCCAGTAAGGCTAGGAGGGAACCTTTCTCTGGGGCCAACGTCCTGACTTTC. Residues: CASKARREPFSGANVLTF.

This clone was seen only a few times. The rearrangement links TRBV29-1 to TRBJ2-1; a possible D gene is TRBD2 (6 bases). The CDR3 sequence is 15 residues long. The germline V gene encodes CDR1 SQVTM and CDR2 ANQGSEA. The ends were cut back, 4 bases at V and 0 bases at J, with 13 bases in the middle. Written as DNA, the CDR3 is TGCAGCGTTGGGACGGGGGATAGCTCCTACAATGAGCAGTTCTTC. Its protein is CSVGTGDSSYNEQFF.

The rearrangement uses TRBV6-5 and TRBJ2-7; TRBD2 is a possible D gene (5 bases). CDR3 length: 13 amino acids. Trimming shortened V by 2 bases and J by 3 bases, and 8 bases separated the two germline ends. The germline V gene has CDR1 MNHEY and CDR2 SVGAGI. The CDR3, as DNA: TGTGCCAGCAGTTACGGGAGACTCTACGAGCAGTACTTC. It translates to CASSYGRLYEQYF.

This clone was counted only a few times. The chain employs TRBV6-5 and TRBJ1-2, with a possible D match to TRBD1 (5 bases). Germline V CDR1 and CDR2: MNHEY, SVGAGI. The CDR3 sequence is 14 residues long. Trimming pared 7 bases from V and 4 bases from J, leaving 16 bases between. Written as DNA, the CDR3 is TGTGCCAGCAATGGGGCCAGAGCAAGCTATGGCTACACCTTC. The encoded protein is CASNGARASYGYTF.